Below, 5 T cell receptor beta chains from the same sample are listed, as sequenced in a study of blood T cells in healthy people across ages. PCR was performed a second time for about 7 to 12 cycles using a sample-barcoded 5' primer and a J-beta primer mix. TCRdb re-derived calls from the 5' RACE reads in MiXCR, one entry per CDR3 protein. The profile shows approximately 1.5 million distinct CDR3 sequences, about 35% of them singletons. The sequenced sample consisted of blood. The receptors here all came from a woman between 25 and 40 years old in good health.

This clonotype was found many times. The chain has TRBV10-3 and TRBJ2-5; TRBD2 matches 11 bases. With V trimmed by 6 bases and J by 3 bases, 9 bases remained unmatched. There are 16 residues in the CDR3. The germline gives CDR1 ENHRY, CDR2 SYGVKD. The chain's CDR3 is CAIRASGGRGEETQYF. The CDR3 DNA reads as TGTGCCATCAGGGCTAGCGGGGGGCGAGGAGAAGAGACCCAGTACTTC.

The gene calls are TRBV12-3 or TRBV12-4 and TRBJ2-6; TRBD1 matches 10 bases. V lost 5 bases, J lost 0 bases, and 10 bases stayed unmatched. The CDR3 sequence is 19 residues long. CDR3 sequence: CASSPRPGQGSSGANVLTF. The CDR3 DNA is TGTGCCAGCAGTCCCCGGCCGGGACAGGGGAGCTCTGGGGCCAACGTCCTGACTTTC.

The rearrangement uses TRBV20-1 and TRBJ2-3; tentative D call: TRBD2 (5 bases). The CDR3 runs to 18 residues. Trimming removed 0 bases from V and 4 bases from J, with 23 bases in between. Germline V lookup: CDR1 DFQATT, CDR2 SNEGSKA (reference sequence). CDR3 region: CSARDHWALGLRADTQYF. CDR3 sequence (DNA): TGCAGTGCTAGAGATCACTGGGCACTGGGTTTGAGGGCAGATACGCAGTATTTT.

This clonotype was counted between two and nine times. V usage is TRBV7-3 and J usage is TRBJ2-2; 10 bases are a match to TRBD2. Per the germline V gene, CDR1 is SGHTA and CDR2 is FQGTGA. The junction had 3 bases not matched to a gene; V was cut back by 2 bases and J by 6 bases. This CDR3 has 15 residues. In DNA form, the CDR3 reads TGTGCCAGCAGCTTAGCTAGCGGGAGTCCCGGGGAGCTGTTTTTT. Translated, it gives CASSLASGSPGELFF.

This clonotype was found a few times. The chain has TRBV28 and TRBJ1-2; maybe TRBD1 (5 bases). The ends were cut back, 8 bases at V and 2 bases at J, with 15 bases in the middle. The CDR3 contains 14 residues. The germline gives CDR1 MDHEN, CDR2 SYDVKM. This CDR3 reads CASHLGGTNYGYTF. The DNA for the CDR3 is TGTGCCAGCCACCTGGGGGGGACCAACTATGGCTACACCTTC.